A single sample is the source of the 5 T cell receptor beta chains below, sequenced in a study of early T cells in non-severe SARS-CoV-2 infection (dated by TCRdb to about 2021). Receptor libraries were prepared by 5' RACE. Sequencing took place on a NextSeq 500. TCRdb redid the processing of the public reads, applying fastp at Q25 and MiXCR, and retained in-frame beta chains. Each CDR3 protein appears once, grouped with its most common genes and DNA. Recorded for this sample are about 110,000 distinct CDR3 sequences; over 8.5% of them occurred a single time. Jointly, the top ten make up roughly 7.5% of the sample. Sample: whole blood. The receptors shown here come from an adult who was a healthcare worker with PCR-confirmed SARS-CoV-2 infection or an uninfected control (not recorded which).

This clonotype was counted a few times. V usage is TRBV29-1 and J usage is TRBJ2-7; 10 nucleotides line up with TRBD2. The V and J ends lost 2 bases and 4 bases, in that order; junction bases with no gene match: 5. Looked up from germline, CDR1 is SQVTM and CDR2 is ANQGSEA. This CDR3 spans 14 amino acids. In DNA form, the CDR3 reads TGCAGCGTTGAACAAGCGGGAGGGCCGTACGAGCAGTACTTC. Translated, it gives CSVEQAGGPYEQYF.

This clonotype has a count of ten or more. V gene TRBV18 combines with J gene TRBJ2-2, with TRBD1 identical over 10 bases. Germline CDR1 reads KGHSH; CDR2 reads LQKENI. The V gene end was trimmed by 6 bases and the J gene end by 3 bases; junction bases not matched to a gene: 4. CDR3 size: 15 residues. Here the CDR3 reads CASSAGQGDTGELFF. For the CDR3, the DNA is TGTGCCAGCTCCGCTGGACAGGGGGACACCGGGGAGCTGTTTTTT. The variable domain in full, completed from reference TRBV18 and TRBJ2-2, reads NAGVMQNPRHLVRRRGQEARLRCSPMKGHSHVYWYRQLPEEGLKFMVYLQKENIIDESGMPKERFSAEFPKEGPSILRIQQVVRGDSAAYFCASSAGQGDTGELFFGEGSRLTVL.

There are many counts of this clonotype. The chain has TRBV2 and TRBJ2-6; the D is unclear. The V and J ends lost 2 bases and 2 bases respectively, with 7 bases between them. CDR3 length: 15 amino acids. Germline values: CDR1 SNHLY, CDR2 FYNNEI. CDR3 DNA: TGTGCCAGCAGTGAATCGTACGCTGGGGCCAACGTCCTGACTTTC. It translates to CASSESYAGANVLTF.

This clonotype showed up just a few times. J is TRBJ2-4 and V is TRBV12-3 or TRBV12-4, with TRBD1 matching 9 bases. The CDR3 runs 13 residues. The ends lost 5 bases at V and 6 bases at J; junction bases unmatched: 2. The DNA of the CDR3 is TGTGCCAGCAGTGGGACAGGGCGAAACATTCAGTACTTC. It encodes CASSGTGRNIQYF.

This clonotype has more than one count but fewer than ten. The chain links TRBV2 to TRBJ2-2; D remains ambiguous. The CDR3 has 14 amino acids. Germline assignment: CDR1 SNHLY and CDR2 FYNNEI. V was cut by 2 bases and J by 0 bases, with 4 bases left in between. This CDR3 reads CASSETTNTGELFF. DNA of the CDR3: TGTGCCAGCAGTGAAACGACGAACACCGGGGAGCTGTTTTTT. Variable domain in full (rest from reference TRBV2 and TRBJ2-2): EPEVTQTPSHQVTQMGQEVILRCVPISNHLYFYWYRQILGQKVEFLVSFYNNEISEKSEIFDDQFSVERPDGSNFTLKIRSTKLEDSAMYFCASSETTNTGELFFGEGSRLTVL.